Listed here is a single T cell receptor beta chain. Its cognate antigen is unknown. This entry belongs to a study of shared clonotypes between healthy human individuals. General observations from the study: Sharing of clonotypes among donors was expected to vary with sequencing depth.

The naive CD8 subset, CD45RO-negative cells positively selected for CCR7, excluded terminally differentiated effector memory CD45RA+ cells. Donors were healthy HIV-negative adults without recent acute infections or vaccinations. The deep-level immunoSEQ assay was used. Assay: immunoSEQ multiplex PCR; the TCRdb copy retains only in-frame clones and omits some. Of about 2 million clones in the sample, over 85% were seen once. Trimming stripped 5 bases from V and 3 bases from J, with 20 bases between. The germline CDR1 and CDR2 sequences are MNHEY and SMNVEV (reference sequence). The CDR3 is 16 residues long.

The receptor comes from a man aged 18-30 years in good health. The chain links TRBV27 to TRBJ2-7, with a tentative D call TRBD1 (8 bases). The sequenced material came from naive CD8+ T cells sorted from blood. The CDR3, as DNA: TGTGCCAGCAGTCTCTACCGGACAGGGAGGGACTACGAGCAGTACTTC. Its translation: CASSLYRTGRDYEQYF.